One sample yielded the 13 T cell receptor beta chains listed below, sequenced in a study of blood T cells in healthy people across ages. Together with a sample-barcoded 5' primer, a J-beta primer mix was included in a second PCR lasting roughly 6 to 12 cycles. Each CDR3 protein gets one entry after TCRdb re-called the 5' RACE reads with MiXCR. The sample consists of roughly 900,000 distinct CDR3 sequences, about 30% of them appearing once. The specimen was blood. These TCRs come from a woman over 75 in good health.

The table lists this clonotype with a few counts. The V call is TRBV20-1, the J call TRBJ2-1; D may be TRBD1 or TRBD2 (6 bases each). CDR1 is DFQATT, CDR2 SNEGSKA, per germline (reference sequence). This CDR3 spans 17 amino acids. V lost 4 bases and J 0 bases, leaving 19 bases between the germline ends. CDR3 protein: CSANYLGGSLSYNEQFF. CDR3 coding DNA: TGCAGTGCTAACTATTTGGGGGGCTCCCTCTCCTACAATGAGCAGTTCTTC.

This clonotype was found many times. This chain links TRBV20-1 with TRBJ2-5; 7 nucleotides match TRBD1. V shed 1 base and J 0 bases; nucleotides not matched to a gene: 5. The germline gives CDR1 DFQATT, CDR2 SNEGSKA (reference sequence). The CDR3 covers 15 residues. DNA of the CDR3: TGCAGTGCTAGAGCCTCGACAGGGTACCAAGAGACCCAGTACTTC. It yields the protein CSARASTGYQETQYF.

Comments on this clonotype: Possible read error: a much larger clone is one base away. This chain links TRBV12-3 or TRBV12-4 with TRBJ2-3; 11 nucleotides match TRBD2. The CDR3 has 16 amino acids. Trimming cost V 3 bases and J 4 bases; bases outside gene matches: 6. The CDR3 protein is CASSFRLAGGADTQYF. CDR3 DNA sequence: TGTGCCAGCAGTTTTCGGCTAGCGGGGGGCGCAGATACGCAGTATTTT.

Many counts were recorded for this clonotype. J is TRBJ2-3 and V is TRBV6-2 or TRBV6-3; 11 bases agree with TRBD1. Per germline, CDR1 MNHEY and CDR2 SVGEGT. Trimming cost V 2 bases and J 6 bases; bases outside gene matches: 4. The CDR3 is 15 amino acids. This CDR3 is CASSYAGQGEDTQYF. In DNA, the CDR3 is TGTGCCAGCAGTTACGCGGGACAGGGGGAGGATACGCAGTATTTT.

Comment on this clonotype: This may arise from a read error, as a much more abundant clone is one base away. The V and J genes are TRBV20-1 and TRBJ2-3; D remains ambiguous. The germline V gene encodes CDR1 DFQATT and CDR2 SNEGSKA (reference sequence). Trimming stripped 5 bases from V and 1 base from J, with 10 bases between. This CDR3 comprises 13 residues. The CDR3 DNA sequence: TGCAGTGCTGTAGCCATTGGCACAGATACGCAGTATTTT. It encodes CSAVAIGTDTQYF.

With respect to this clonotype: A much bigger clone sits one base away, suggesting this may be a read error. The CDR3 spells CAIRGANMGNYGYTF. The CDR3 DNA reads as TGTGCCATCAGAGGCGCCAACATGGGGAACTATGGCTACACCTTC. V and J are TRBV10-3 and TRBJ1-2; no reliable D call. The V and J ends lost 6 bases and 2 bases respectively, with 16 bases between them. Germline values: CDR1 ENHRY, CDR2 SYGVKD. The CDR3 has 15 amino acids.

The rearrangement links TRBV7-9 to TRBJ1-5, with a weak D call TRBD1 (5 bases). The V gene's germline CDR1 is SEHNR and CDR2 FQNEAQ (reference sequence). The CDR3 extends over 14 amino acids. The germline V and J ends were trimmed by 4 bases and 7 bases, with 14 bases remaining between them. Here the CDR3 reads CASSSDQGWQPQHF. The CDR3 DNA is TGTGCCAGCAGCTCAGACCAGGGTTGGCAGCCCCAGCATTTT.

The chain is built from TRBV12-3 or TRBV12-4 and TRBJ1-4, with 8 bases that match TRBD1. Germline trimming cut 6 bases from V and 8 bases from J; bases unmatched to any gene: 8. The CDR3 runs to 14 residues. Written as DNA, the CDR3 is TGTGCCAGCAGCCCAGGGGGCCTGGGGGAAAAACTGTTTTTT. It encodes CASSPGGLGEKLFF.

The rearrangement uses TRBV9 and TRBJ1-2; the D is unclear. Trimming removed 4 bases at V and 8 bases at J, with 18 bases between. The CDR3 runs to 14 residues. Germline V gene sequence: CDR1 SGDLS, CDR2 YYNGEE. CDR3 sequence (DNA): TGTGCCAGCAGCCCCACCTGGAGTCAAACGGGCTACACCTTC. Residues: CASSPTWSQTGYTF.

The CDR3 DNA reads as TGTGCCAGCAGTCCACTAGCGGGGTGGAATGAGCAGTTCTTC. Translating it yields CASSPLAGWNEQFF. This sequence joins TRBV6-2 or TRBV6-3 and TRBJ2-1; TRBD2 matches at 10 bases. The CDR3 contains 14 residues. CDR1 is MNHEY and CDR2 is SVGEGT in the germline V gene. The V gene end was trimmed by 5 bases and the J gene end by 7 bases; junction bases not matched to a gene: 5.

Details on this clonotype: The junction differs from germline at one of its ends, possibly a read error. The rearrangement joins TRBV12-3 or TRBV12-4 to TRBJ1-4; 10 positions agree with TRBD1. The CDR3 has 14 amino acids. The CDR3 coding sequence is TGTGGCAGCAGTTTTCGGACAGGGGGAGAAAAACTGTTTTTT. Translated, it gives CGSSFRTGGEKLFF.

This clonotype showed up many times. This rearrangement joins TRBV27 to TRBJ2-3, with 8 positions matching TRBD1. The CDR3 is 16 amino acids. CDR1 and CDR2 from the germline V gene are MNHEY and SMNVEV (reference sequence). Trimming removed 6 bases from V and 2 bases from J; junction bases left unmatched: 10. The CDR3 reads CASRRGQGRDTDTQYF. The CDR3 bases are TGTGCCAGCAGACGCGGACAGGGAAGGGACACAGATACGCAGTATTTT.

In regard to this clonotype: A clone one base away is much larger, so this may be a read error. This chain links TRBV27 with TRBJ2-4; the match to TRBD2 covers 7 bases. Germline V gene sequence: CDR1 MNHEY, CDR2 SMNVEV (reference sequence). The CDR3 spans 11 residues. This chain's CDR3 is CARGRGYERYF. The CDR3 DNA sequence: TGCGCCCGGGGGAGGGGCTACGAGCGGTACTTC.